This T cell receptor beta chain was documented in a study of naive and memory T cell subsets. Regarding the study as a whole: From naive to CM, EM and EMRA, diversity decreased and Gini increased. Possibly reflecting memory cells re-expressing CD45RA, a few larger clonotypes occurred in naive repertoires, especially CD8.

The table lists this clonotype with many counts. What it binds is unknown. The CDR3 is made up of 16 amino acids. V lost 4 bases, J lost 5 bases, and 20 bases lay in between. After CD4 positive bead selection, the CD4-negative fraction gave CD8 T cells. An equimolar mix of two oligonucleotides served as the beta constant-region primer for TRBC1 and TRBC2. Nested alpha and beta constant-region primers with the SP2 primer drove four PCR rounds on ligated cDNA. Using its own MiXCR run on the UMI-ligation and nested PCR reads, TCRdb lists one record per CDR3 protein. The sample records over 110,000 distinct CDR3 sequences, more than 15% being singletons.

Specimen: naive CD8+ T cells from blood. This TCR was sampled from a human donor in good health. The rearrangement uses TRBV12-3 or TRBV12-4 and TRBJ2-5; D remains ambiguous. CDR3 sequence: CASSSLPGQPRETQYF. The CDR3 DNA reads as TGTGCCAGCAGTTCCCTCCCCGGGCAGCCCCGGGAGACCCAGTACTTC.